The 7 T cell receptor beta chains listed next were all sequenced from one sample in a study of T cell changes during pregnancy in multiple sclerosis. Measured with immunoSEQ multiplex PCR; TCRdb has only the in-frame clones, and not every one. Of 60,000 to 70,000 clones listed, 91% are singletons. This material consisted of peripheral blood, taken after pregnancy. These receptors were taken from a female donor in good health, enrolled as a control in a pregnancy study.

The chain employs TRBV14 and TRBJ1-1; 8 positions agree with TRBD1. V was pared by 0 bases and J by 4 bases, with 7 bases of the junction left unmatched. CDR3 size: 16 residues. Per germline, CDR1 SGHDN and CDR2 FVKESK. CDR3 residues: CASSQDWTGWTTEAFF. Written as DNA, the CDR3 is TGTGCCAGCAGCCAAGACTGGACAGGGTGGACCACTGAAGCTTTCTTT.

This chain connects TRBV5-4 to TRBJ2-3; TRBD1 is a possible D gene (5 bases). Per germline, CDR1 SGHNT and CDR2 YYREEE (reference sequence). The CDR3 is 20 amino acids. Deletions cut 6 bases from V and 0 bases from J, with 29 bases between. The CDR3 DNA reads as TGTGCCAGCAACCGACCACCTGGACACCTAGGAGACGCTAGCACAGATACGCAGTATTTT. Translated, it gives CASNRPPGHLGDASTDTQYF. Variable domain in full (rest from reference TRBV5-4 and TRBJ2-3): ETGVTQSPTHLIKTRGQQVTLRCSSQSGHNTVSWYQQALGQGPQFIFQYYREEENGRGNFPPRFSGLQFPNYSSELNVNALELDDSALYLCASNRPPGHLGDASTDTQYFGPGTRLTVL.

The chain joins TRBV18 to TRBJ2-6; D uncertain. The CDR3 length is 16 residues. In germline, CDR1 is KGHSH, CDR2 LQKENI. Trimming removed 6 bases from V and 0 bases from J, with 12 bases in between. CDR3 sequence reads: CASSLDWVSGANVLTF. The CDR3, as DNA: TGTGCCAGCTCCCTAGATTGGGTCTCTGGGGCCAACGTCCTGACTTTC.

This clone appeared a single time. The chain couples TRBV9 to TRBJ2-7; 7 nucleotides agree with TRBD2. From germline, CDR1 is SGDLS and CDR2 YYNGEE. The CDR3 has 15 amino acids. V gave up 0 bases and J gave up 3 bases; unmatched junction bases: 6. As DNA, the CDR3 is TGTGCCAGCAGCGTAGATGGGAGCGGGGTCTACGAGCAGTACTTC. Protein: CASSVDGSGVYEQYF.

The chain carries TRBV6-5 and TRBJ1-6; D might be TRBD1 (6 bases). The CDR3 extends over 14 amino acids. Per the germline V gene, CDR1 is MNHEY and CDR2 is SVGAGI. Trimming removed 6 bases from V and 6 bases from J, with 12 bases in between. CDR3 sequence reads: CASRGGHTNSPLHF. In DNA form, the CDR3 reads TGTGCCAGCAGGGGGGGGCACACTAATTCACCCCTCCACTTT.

This chain uses TRBV5-1 with TRBJ2-2; D gene unclear. There are 16 residues in the CDR3. The germline V and J ends were trimmed by 2 bases and 0 bases, with 11 bases remaining between them. Germline CDR1 reads SGHRS; CDR2 reads YFSETQ. The CDR3 sequence is CASSFDGRSNTGELFF. The CDR3, as DNA: TGCGCCAGCAGCTTTGATGGCAGATCGAACACCGGGGAGCTGTTTTTT.

The chain combines TRBV7-2 with TRBJ1-3; maybe TRBD1 (6 bases). Trimming took 4 bases from V and 2 from J, leaving 12 bases between them. The CDR3 runs to 15 residues. The germline V gene has CDR1 SGHTA and CDR2 FQGNSA. The CDR3 sequence: CASSSAAGAGNTIYF. The CDR3 DNA reads TGTGCCAGCAGCTCTGCAGCAGGGGCTGGAAACACCATATATTTT.